These 3 T cell receptor beta chains came from one sample sequenced in a study of T cells in Graves' hyperthyroidism and ophthalmopathy. RNA transcripts served as the template for amplifying TCR beta CDR3 regions. First-round RT-PCR targeting the TCR CDR3 was performed with the HTBI primer set. Using its own MiXCR run on the multiplex PCR reads, TCRdb lists one record per CDR3 protein. Among some 250,000 distinct CDR3 sequences listed, 15% were seen once. Sample: blood. These receptors were taken from a woman aged 50 to 60 with Graves' hyperthyroidism that later progressed to Graves' ophthalmopathy.

This clonotype was detected many times. The chain has TRBV6-2 or TRBV6-3 and TRBJ2-7; D remains unclear. CDR1 and CDR2 from the germline V gene are MNHEY and SVGEGT. Trimming stripped 7 bases from V and 3 bases from J, with 10 bases between. CDR3 length: 12 amino acids. The CDR3 protein is CASTNGGYEQYF. CDR3 nucleotide sequence: TGTGCCAGCACAAACGGCGGCTACGAGCAGTACTTC.

In this sample, this clonotype turned up many times. The chain carries TRBV14 and TRBJ2-3; 14 nucleotides match TRBD2. This CDR3 has 19 residues. Losses at the gene ends were 4 bases for V and 0 bases for J; bases not matched to a gene: 9. Germline V gene sequence: CDR1 SGHDN, CDR2 FVKESK. CDR3 sequence: CASSRSGTSGSTSTDTQYF. CDR3 bases: TGTGCCAGCAGCCGATCCGGGACTAGCGGGAGCACTAGCACAGATACGCAGTATTTT.

This clonotype showed up many times. The gene calls are TRBV20-1 and TRBJ2-1; D not resolved. Germline CDR1 and CDR2: DFQATT and SNEGSKA (reference sequence). Trimming cost V 0 bases and J 0 bases, with 18 bases left between them. There are 18 residues in the CDR3. The CDR3: CSARDGSRVLSSYNEQFF. CDR3 in DNA: TGCAGTGCTAGAGATGGTAGCCGAGTGTTGAGCTCCTACAATGAGCAGTTCTTC.